These 19 T cell receptor beta chains originate from one sample sequenced in a study of regulatory T cells in long-lasting Graves disease. Assembly of TCR beta libraries relied on iRepertoire HTBI primers together with Arm-PCR of CDR3 regions. TCRdb itself ran the multiplex PCR reads through MiXCR, one entry per CDR3 protein. In the table there are roughly 510,000 distinct CDR3 sequences, 15% to 20% of which are singletons. Time point denoted: newly diagnosed GD, antithyroid drugs for less than 3 months. PBMCs provided the RNA from which the TCR library was made. The data also belong to a second study, concerning T cells in Graves' hyperthyroidism and ophthalmopathy.

The sequenced sample was peripheral blood mononuclear cells (PBMCs), obtained at new diagnosis, from a patient treated with antithyroid drugs. The receptor source for this set is a man between 18 and 29 years old with Graves disease.

This chain joins TRBV11-2 and TRBJ2-1, with TRBD2 matching over 10 bases. The CDR3 contains 15 residues. J lost 7 bases, V lost 5 bases, and 8 bases had no gene match. Germline CDR1 is SGHAT and CDR2 is FQNNGV. The CDR3 protein is CASSQERAGGNEQFF. The CDR3 nucleotides are TGTGCCAGCAGCCAAGAGAGAGCGGGAGGGAATGAGCAGTTCTTC.

This chain connects TRBV7-9 to TRBJ1-1; 8 nucleotides line up with TRBD1. Germline CDR1 SEHNR, CDR2 FQNEAQ (reference sequence). The ends lost 6 bases at V and 6 bases at J; junction bases unmatched: 15. The CDR3 length is 16 residues. CDR3 DNA sequence: TGTGCCAGCAGTCCATTACAGGGGGTATTCGTTCCTGAAGCTTTCTTT. This encodes CASSPLQGVFVPEAFF.

This clonotype has a count of ten or more. V gene TRBV6-2 or TRBV6-3 combines with J gene TRBJ1-1, with 8 bases matching TRBD1. Germline values: CDR1 MNHEY, CDR2 SVGEGT. Unmatched junction bases numbered 4, after V lost 2 bases and J lost 5 bases. The CDR3 totals 14 residues. CDR3 sequence (DNA): TGTGCCAGCAGTTACGGACAGGGTAGTACTGAAGCTTTCTTT. Amino acids: CASSYGQGSTEAFF.

This clonotype was counted only a few times. The V call is TRBV5-6, the J call TRBJ1-5, with D unclear. CDR1 and CDR2 from the germline V gene are SGHDT and YYEEEE. The CDR3 sequence is 15 residues long. V was shortened by 4 bases and J by 0 bases, with 11 bases between the two germline ends. The CDR3 DNA reads TGTGCCAGCAGCCTCGGACCGTCTAGCAATCAGCCCCAGCATTTT. Translation gives CASSLGPSSNQPQHF.

Ten or more counts support this clonotype. The junction shows a germline mismatch at one end, possibly a read error. J is TRBJ2-7 and V is TRBV2; 8 positions agree with TRBD1. This CDR3 comprises 11 residues. Germline V lookup: CDR1 SNHLY, CDR2 FYNNEI. CDR3 loop: CASSEGGTGPF. CDR3 sequence (DNA): TGTGCCAGCAGTGAAGGAGGGACAGGTCCGTTC.

Turning to this clonotype: A junction boundary mismatches the germline segment, possibly from a read error. This chain joins TRBV5-1 and TRBJ2-7; D may be TRBD1 or TRBD2 (6 bases each). Germline V gene lookup returns CDR1 SGHRS and CDR2 YFSETQ. This CDR3 contains 13 residues. CDR3 loop: CASSSRQDYKQYF. As DNA, the CDR3 is TGCGCCAGCAGCTCCCGACAGGACTACAAGCAGTACTTC.

This clonotype was seen a single time. The chain joins TRBV24-1 to TRBJ2-5; TRBD1 agrees at 7 bases. Germline trimming cut 5 bases from V and 2 bases from J; bases unmatched to any gene: 4. Germline V gives CDR1 KGHDR, CDR2 SFDVKD. The length of the CDR3 is 14 residues. The CDR3 DNA is TGTGCCACCAGTGCGCGGACAGGTCAAGAGACCCAGTACTTC. This translates into CATSARTGQETQYF.

This chain links TRBV15 with TRBJ2-2, with 7 bases identical to TRBD1. The trim removed 5 bases at V and 6 bases at J, leaving 15 bases unmatched. In germline, CDR1 is LNHNV, CDR2 YYDKDF (reference sequence). This CDR3 region has 17 residues. CDR3 nucleotides: TGTGCCACCAGCCCACGGGACAGAAGTGCCGCAGCCGGGGAGCTGTTTTTT. It translates to CATSPRDRSAAAGELFF.

The chain couples TRBV18 to TRBJ2-7; D remains unclear. V lost 3 bases and J lost 0, with 9 bases in between. CDR1 and CDR2 (germline): KGHSH, LQKENI. The CDR3 sequence is 14 residues long. The CDR3 sequence: CASSPKGSSYEQYF. DNA of the CDR3: TGTGCCAGCTCACCTAAGGGTTCCTCCTACGAGCAGTACTTC.

This clonotype was recorded at least ten times. The chain links TRBV7-9 to TRBJ2-7, with TRBD1 matching over 9 bases. The V gene end was trimmed by 7 bases and the J gene end by 6 bases; junction bases not matched to a gene: 13. This CDR3 comprises 15 residues. From germline, CDR1 is SEHNR and CDR2 FQNEAQ (reference sequence). This CDR3 is CASTSPGTGIREQYF. The CDR3 bases are TGTGCCAGCACCTCTCCCGGGACAGGGATCCGCGAGCAGTACTTC.

The J gene is TRBJ1-1, the V gene TRBV7-9; D ambiguous. The CDR3 loop spans 11 amino acids. V lost 8 bases and J lost 7, with 11 bases in between. Germline V gives CDR1 SEHNR, CDR2 FQNEAQ (reference sequence). As DNA, the CDR3 is TGTGCCAGCCGGGATGGGAGTGAAGCTTTCTTT. Amino acids: CASRDGSEAFF.

This clonotype was recorded many times. V usage is TRBV20-1 and J usage is TRBJ2-5; D call uncertain. The CDR3 runs to 16 residues. Germline-derived CDR1 and CDR2 are DFQATT and SNEGSKA (reference sequence). The ends were cut back, 3 bases at V and 5 bases at J, with 22 bases in the middle. The CDR3 DNA reads TGCAGTGCTAGTAGTGAAATCGGGTTGGTCGGGGAGACCCAGTACTTC. Its translation: CSASSEIGLVGETQYF.

This clonotype was found many times. The chain joins TRBV19 to TRBJ1-4; D not resolved. Trimming took off 7 bases at V and 6 bases at J, with 12 bases between the two ends. The CDR3 runs 13 residues. The V gene's germline CDR1 is LNHDA and CDR2 SQIVND (reference sequence). The CDR3 nucleotides read TGTGCCAGTACCCGCGATTTGGATGAAAAACTGTTTTTT. Translation gives CASTRDLDEKLFF.

For the CDR3, the DNA is TGTGCCAGCAGTTATATGGGCGGCCTAACCACAGATACGCAGTATTTT. Translating gives CASSYMGGLTTDTQYF. This chain connects TRBV6-9 to TRBJ2-3; D not certain. Germline V lookup: CDR1 MNHGY, CDR2 SVAAGI. CDR3 size: 16 residues. V shed 2 bases and J shed 2 bases, with 14 bases lying between them.

This clonotype has a count of ten or more. The chain carries TRBV28 and TRBJ1-2, with 10 bases that match TRBD1. Germline V CDR1 and CDR2: MDHEN, SYDVKM. The CDR3 has 17 amino acids. V lost 2 bases to trimming and J lost 8 bases; unmatched junction nucleotides: 14. CDR3 sequence (DNA): TGTGCCAGCAGTTTACCCACCCCGGGGACAGGGGAAGGAGGCTACACCTTC. Its translation: CASSLPTPGTGEGGYTF.

At least ten counts were recorded for this clonotype. The rearrangement uses TRBV12-3 or TRBV12-4 and TRBJ2-3; D is possibly TRBD1 or TRBD2 (5 bases each). This CDR3 region has 13 residues. The V gene lost 8 bases and the J gene lost 2 bases, with 11 bases spanning the gap. The chain's CDR3 is CASGGGNTDTQYF. CDR3 bases: TGTGCCAGCGGGGGTGGGAACACAGATACGCAGTATTTT.

This sequence joins TRBV20-1 and TRBJ1-6; D unresolved. The CDR3 sequence is 13 residues long. Per the germline V gene, CDR1 is DFQATT and CDR2 is SNEGSKA (reference sequence). V was pared by 0 bases and J by 9 bases, with 9 bases between. CDR3 loop: CSARDREGSPLHF. The CDR3 DNA is TGCAGTGCTAGAGATCGGGAAGGTTCACCCCTCCACTTT.

This clonotype was counted a few times. J is TRBJ2-5 and V is TRBV30; D remains ambiguous. Trimming took 0 bases from V and 5 from J, leaving 13 bases between them. CDR1 is GTSNPN and CDR2 is SVGIG in the germline V gene (reference sequence). CDR3 length equals 14 residues. The CDR3 DNA is TGTGCCTGGAGTGTAGTACACAAATGGGAGACCCAGTACTTC. Its protein is CAWSVVHKWETQYF.

This clonotype was observed once. The V and J genes are TRBV20-1 and TRBJ2-1, with D possibly matching TRBD1 (6 bases). There are 12 residues in the CDR3. Germline CDR1 DFQATT, CDR2 SNEGSKA (reference sequence). V was pared by 3 bases and J by 8 bases, with 11 bases between. The CDR3 loop is CSASQGLHEQFF. In DNA form, the CDR3 reads TGCAGTGCTAGCCAGGGGTTGCATGAGCAGTTCTTC.